These T cell receptor beta chains were read from a single sample in a study of blood T cell repertoires in COVID-19. The protocol was immunoSEQ multiplex PCR, while the TCRdb copy is restricted to in-frame clones and leaves out a portion. Here the sample spans around 150,000 clones, approximately 90% being singletons. Sequenced input: peripheral blood. These receptors were obtained from a woman aged 70-85 years with COVID-19, enrolled during active disease. Each CDR3 is given without its conserved first and last residue.

j_call	v_call	cdr3_length	cdr3_aa
TRBJ1-6	TRBV7-4	16	ASSLGQGGLSYNSPLH
TRBJ2-2	TRBV5-1	12	ASTGTVGTGELF
TRBJ1-3	TRBV2	12	ASRGGVEGNTIY
TRBJ2-3	TRBV6-2/TRBV6-3	12	ASSPGATPDTQY
TRBJ2-7	TRBV7-6	12	ASSWGQGAREQY
TRBJ1-2	TRBV19	11	ASGDGGIYGYT
TRBJ2-7	TRBV3-1/TRBV3-2	15	ASSGGSRDTRAYEQY
TRBJ2-2	TRBV29-1	12	SAEVSANTGELF
TRBJ2-1	TRBV6-4	10	ASRANDREQF
TRBJ1-1	TRBV16	13	ASSRMTGLETEAF
TRBJ1-2	TRBV5-4	10	ASSLHRESYT
TRBJ1-1	TRBV19	11	ASSQTLNTEAF
TRBJ2-5	TRBV28	12	ASSYSGGGETQY
TRBJ1-2	TRBV28	14	ASSRARGQGDYGYT
TRBJ1-3	TRBV12-3/TRBV12-4	11	ASQGAGGNTIY
TRBJ1-3	TRBV5-1	12	ASSVDGVKGTIY
TRBJ2-1	TRBV5-1	12	ASSEQGFHNEQF
TRBJ1-2	TRBV7-3	13	ASSLNRQGAGGYT
TRBJ2-7	TRBV5-4	12	ASSLDRGSYEQY
TRBJ1-5	TRBV7-2	13	ASSHPGMDNQPQH
TRBJ1-2	TRBV10-1	14	ASSESEQGLDYGYT
TRBJ1-6	TRBV28	13	ASSPPRTGNSPLH
TRBJ1-6	TRBV5-1	10	ASSATGFPLH
TRBJ2-3	TRBV7-7	13	ASSLGSTSTDTQY
TRBJ1-5	TRBV30	13	AWSGQGWGNQPQH
TRBJ2-1	TRBV6-4	11	ATSGGPYNEQF
TRBJ1-2	TRBV12-2	16	ASRPLDRGVITNYGYT
TRBJ2-5	TRBV27	11	ASSLTSGFTQY
TRBJ2-7	TRBV3-1/TRBV3-2	15	ASSQDRASGAPYEQY
TRBJ1-2	TRBV29-1	13	SVEDHGVGGYGYT
TRBJ2-7	TRBV28	10	ASSQRTGEQY
TRBJ2-2	TRBV30	9	AWSAGGELF
TRBJ2-3	TRBV28	14	ASSPTGRGGTDTQY
TRBJ1-1	TRBV11-2	13	ASSPSRSGGVEAF
TRBJ1-5	TRBV30	12	AWSEGQGNQPQH
TRBJ2-2	TRBV5-1	13	ASSLLDGRLGELF
TRBJ1-1	TRBV7-8	12	ASSLEAGITEAF
TRBJ1-1	TRBV20-1	9	SARAGTEAF
TRBJ1-4	TRBV11-2	16	ASRPGQRFIATNEKLF
TRBJ1-1	TRBV28	11	ASSLGGYGEAF
TRBJ1-3	TRBV5-1	14	ASSLNYRGDGNTIY
TRBJ1-5	TRBV2	12	ASGDTGVGQPQH
TRBJ1-1	TRBV2	11	ASGRFTNTEAF
TRBJ2-7	TRBV6-5	12	ASSRQGATYEQY
TRBJ1-1	TRBV6-5	10	ASIQRRTEAF
TRBJ2-7	TRBV10-3	11	AIGGQGSYEQY
TRBJ1-1	TRBV5-6	14	ASSRDKGTANTEAF
TRBJ1-3	TRBV5-5	14	ASSPGDSSSGNTIY
TRBJ1-1	TRBV30	11	AWRRQGLTEAF
TRBJ1-2	TRBV3-1/TRBV3-2	9	ASRSGVGYT
TRBJ2-3	TRBV28	10	ASRIGGDTQY
TRBJ2-7	TRBV7-9	14	ASSLGRLSTAYEQY
TRBJ1-6	TRBV6-5	14	ASSSGDRLGNSPLH
TRBJ1-1	TRBV21-1	14	ASSNGGRGGRTEAF